This T cell receptor beta chain comes out of a study of human T cells and chemical hapten exposure (dated by TCRdb to about 2021). Looking at the study overall: For sensitization, 2% DPC in acetone was applied to a roughly 2 cm by roughly 2 cm area of upper inner arm skin. Throughout the study period of 20 to 25 weeks, patients also received therapeutic DPC doses to the scalp every week. Patch testing on the upper back used Finn chambers containing 0.01% DPC, with scoring done after 6 days according to International Contact Dermatitis Research Group standards. The patient cohort, mostly female, included alopecia areata with under or over 50% scalp involvement, alopecia totalis and alopecia universalis. Libraries were combined into a pool for sequencing, and differences in TCR yield between samples came mainly from small differences in library volumes within the pool. Peripheral blood TCR repertoire changes were tracked in vivo in alopecia patients during primary and secondary sensitization to the hapten diphenylcyclopropenone (DPC). Patient blood was sampled pre-sensitization (week 0) and at 2, 6 and about 24 weeks after DPC sensitization. Twenty-nine alopecia patients gave blood for TCR sequencing at one to four time points (pre-sensitization, 2, 6 and 24 weeks). The paper as a whole reports these results and caveats: Because every patient had alopecia, a presumed autoimmune disease, the patients' immune response might differ from that of healthy individuals. A positive correlation was found between the number of PT1 expanded TCRs and patch test score, with significance reached at thresholds 8, 16 and 32 but not 4. DPC sensitization did not change how many TCRs were above 1 in 1000 frequency, and no evidence was found of alterations in global repertoire structure. After repeated subsampling, changes were observed in the strength of the expansion versus patch-test correlation and in the threshold at which the correlation became significant. Compared with pre-sensitization or healthy control sets, expanded TCRs formed significantly more large CDR3 similarity clusters, which is consistent with antigen-driven responses.

Sample time point, as interpreted from the label and publication: patch test 1, 2 weeks after DPC sensitization. The treatment or condition label of this sample denotes: therapeutic diphenylcyclopropenone sensitization with weekly scalp DPC. Blood at each patch-test visit was drawn before the patch test was applied. Eligible patients were aged 18 to 70, diagnosed with alopecia, deemed suitable for DPC therapy, and excluded if pregnant. Total RNA was extracted from unfractionated whole blood collected in Tempus Blood RNA tubes. The library relied on RACE. The data were produced on a NextSeq 500. Library preparation attached unique molecular identifiers to individual cDNA molecules for quantitative, reproducible TCR counting. For every blood RNA sample, sequencing covered both the TCR alpha and TCR beta chains. As for the authors' bioinformatics: Samples had a median of about 96,000 TCRs, with a range from roughly 20,000 to 700,000. The Decombinator software suite was used to annotate the V, J and CDR3 of the TCR reads. For PS versus PT1 abundance plots, all samples were subsampled to the same number of TCRs (28,000). TCRs were defined as expanded if absent before sensitization and observed at least eight times at the 2-week time point. TCRdb reprocessed the public reads (quality trimming at Q25 with fastp, clone calling with MiXCR) and kept in-frame beta chains. Each CDR3 protein appears once, grouped with its most common genes and DNA. TCRdb, not the authors, supplied the V and J calls. The sample has 180,000 or so distinct CDR3 sequences on record, around 20% of them singletons. About 6.7% of the sample is taken by the ten largest.

The CDR3, cysteine through phenylalanine, is 12 amino acids long. Only the CDR3 DNA stays, 36 bases, in frame from base 1. From V the trimming removes 3 bases and from J it removes 5 bases, while the gene matches leave 0 bases of the junction unaccounted for. The germline V gene supplies CDR1 SGHDN and CDR2 FVKESK. Concerning this clonotype: Its antigen is still unknown. The input lacks base qualities; no much larger clone sits a single base away.

This sample comprised whole blood, obtained in connection with sensitization to the hapten diphenylcyclopropenone (DPC). The receptor's source is a woman in her forties or fifties with alopecia areata. Some clones in this sample may be carry-over from other donors' samples. The chain is encoded by TRBV14 joined to TRBJ2-7; 8 central bases correspond to TRBD1. This receptor carries the CDR3 CASSQTGDEQYF. The nucleotide sequence reads as follows: TGTGCCAGCAGCCAGACAGGGGACGAGCAGTACTTC.